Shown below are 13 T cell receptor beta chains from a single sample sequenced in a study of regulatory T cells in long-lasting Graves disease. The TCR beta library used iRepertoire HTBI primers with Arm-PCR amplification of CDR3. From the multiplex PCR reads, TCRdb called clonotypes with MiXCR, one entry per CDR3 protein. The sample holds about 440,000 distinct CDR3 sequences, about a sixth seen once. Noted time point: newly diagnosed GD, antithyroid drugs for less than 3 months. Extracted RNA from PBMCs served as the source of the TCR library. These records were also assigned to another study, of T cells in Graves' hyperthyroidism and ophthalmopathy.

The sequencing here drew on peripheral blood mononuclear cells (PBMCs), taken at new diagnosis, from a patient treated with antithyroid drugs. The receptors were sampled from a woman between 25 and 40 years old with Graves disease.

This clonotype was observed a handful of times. CDR3 region: CSVTQPGTNVHTQYF. The CDR3, as DNA: TGCAGCGTTACCCAACCGGGAACTAATGTTCATACGCAGTATTTT. This rearrangement joins TRBV29-1 to TRBJ2-3; possible D gene TRBD2, 5 bases. V shed 5 bases and J shed 7 bases, with 22 bases lying between them. Germline assignment: CDR1 SQVTM and CDR2 ANQGSEA. CDR3 length equals 15 residues.

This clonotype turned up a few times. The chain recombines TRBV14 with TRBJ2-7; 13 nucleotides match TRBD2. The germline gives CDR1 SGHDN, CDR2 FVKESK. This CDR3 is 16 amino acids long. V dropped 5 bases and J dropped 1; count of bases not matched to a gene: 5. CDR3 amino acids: CASSSPGLAGSYEQYF. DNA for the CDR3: TGTGCCAGCAGCTCTCCGGGACTAGCGGGGTCCTACGAGCAGTACTTC.

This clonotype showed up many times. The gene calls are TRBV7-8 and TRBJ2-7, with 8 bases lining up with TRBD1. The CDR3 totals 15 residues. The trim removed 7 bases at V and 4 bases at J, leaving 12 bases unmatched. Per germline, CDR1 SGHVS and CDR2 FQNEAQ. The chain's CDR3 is CASNNHRGVGYEQYF. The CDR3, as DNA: TGTGCCAGCAACAACCACAGGGGGGTGGGGTACGAGCAGTACTTC.

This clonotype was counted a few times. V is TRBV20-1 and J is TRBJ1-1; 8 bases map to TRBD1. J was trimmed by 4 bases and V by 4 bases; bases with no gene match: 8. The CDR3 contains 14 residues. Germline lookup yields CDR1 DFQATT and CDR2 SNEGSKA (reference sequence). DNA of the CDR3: TGCAGTGCTAAGCACAGGGGGAAGTCCACTGAAGCTTTCTTT. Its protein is CSAKHRGKSTEAFF.

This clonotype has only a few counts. The CDR3 DNA follows: TGCAGCGTTGGGGTCGGGGTTGAGCAGTTCTTC. This translates into CSVGVGVEQFF. The chain has TRBV29-1 and TRBJ2-1; D is perhaps TRBD2 (5 bases). Trimming shortened V by 4 bases and J by 9 bases, and 10 bases separated the two germline ends. The CDR3 is 11 amino acids. Per germline, CDR1 SQVTM and CDR2 ANQGSEA.

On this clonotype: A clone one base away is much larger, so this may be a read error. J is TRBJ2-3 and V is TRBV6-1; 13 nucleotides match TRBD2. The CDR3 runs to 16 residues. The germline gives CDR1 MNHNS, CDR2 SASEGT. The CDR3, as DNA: TGTGCCTGCAGCTCACTAGCGGGAGGGCCAAGAGATACGCAGTATTTT. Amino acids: CACSSLAGGPRDTQYF.

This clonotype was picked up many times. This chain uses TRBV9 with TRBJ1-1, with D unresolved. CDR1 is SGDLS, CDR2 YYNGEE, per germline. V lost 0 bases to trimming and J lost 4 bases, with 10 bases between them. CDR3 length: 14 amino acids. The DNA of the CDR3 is TGTGCCAGCAGCGTAGAGGCAGTTGGCACTGAAGCTTTCTTT. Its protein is CASSVEAVGTEAFF. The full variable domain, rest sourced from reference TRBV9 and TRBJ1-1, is DSGVTQTPKHLITATGQRVTLRCSPRSGDLSVYWYQQSLDQGLQFLIQYYNGEERAKGNILERFSAQQFPDLHSELNLSSLELGDSALYFCASSVEAVGTEAFFGQGTRLTVV.

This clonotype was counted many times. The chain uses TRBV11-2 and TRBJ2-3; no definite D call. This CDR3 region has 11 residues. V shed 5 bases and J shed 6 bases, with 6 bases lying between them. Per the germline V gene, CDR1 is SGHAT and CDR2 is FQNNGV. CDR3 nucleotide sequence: TGTGCCAGCAGCATTGGCGATACGCAGTATTTT. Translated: CASSIGDTQYF. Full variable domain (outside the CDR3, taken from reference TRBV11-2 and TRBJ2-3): EAGVAQSPRYKIIEKRQSVAFWCNPISGHATLYWYQQILGQGPKLLIQFQNNGVVDDSQLPKDRFSAERLKGVDSTLKIQPAKLEDSAVYLCASSIGDTQYFGPGTRLTVL.

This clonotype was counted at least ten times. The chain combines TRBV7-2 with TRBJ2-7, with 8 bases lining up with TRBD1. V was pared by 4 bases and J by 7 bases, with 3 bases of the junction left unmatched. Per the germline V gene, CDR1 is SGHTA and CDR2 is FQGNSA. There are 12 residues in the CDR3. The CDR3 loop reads CASSYQGAEQYF. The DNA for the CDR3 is TGTGCCAGCAGCTATCAGGGGGCAGAGCAGTACTTC.

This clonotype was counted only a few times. The CDR3 nucleotides are TGTGCCAGCAGTGAAGCGCTTTGGACGGCGAATGAAAAACTGTTTTTT. This sequence encodes CASSEALWTANEKLFF. The chain uses TRBV6-1 and TRBJ1-4; no firm D call. V lost 0 bases, J lost 5 bases, and 13 bases lay in between. Germline lookup yields CDR1 MNHNS and CDR2 SASEGT. This CDR3 is built from 16 residues.

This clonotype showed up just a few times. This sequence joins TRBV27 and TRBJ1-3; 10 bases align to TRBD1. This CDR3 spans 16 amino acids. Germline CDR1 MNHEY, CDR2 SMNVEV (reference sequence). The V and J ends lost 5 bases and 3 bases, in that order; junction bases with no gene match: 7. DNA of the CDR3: TGTGCCAGCAGTCAGTCCGGGACAGGGGTTGGAAACACCATATATTTT. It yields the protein CASSQSGTGVGNTIYF.

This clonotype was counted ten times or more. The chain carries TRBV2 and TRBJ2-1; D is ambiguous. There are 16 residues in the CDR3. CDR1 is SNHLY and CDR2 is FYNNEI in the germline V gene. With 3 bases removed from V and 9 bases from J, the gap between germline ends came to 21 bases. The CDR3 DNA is TGTGCCAGCAGTGAGCCCCCCCCGGTCCAAACGATTGAGCAGTTCTTC. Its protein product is CASSEPPPVQTIEQFF.

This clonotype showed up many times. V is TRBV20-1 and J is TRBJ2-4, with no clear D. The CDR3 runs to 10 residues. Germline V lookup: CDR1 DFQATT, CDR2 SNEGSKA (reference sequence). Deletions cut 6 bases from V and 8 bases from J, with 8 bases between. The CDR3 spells CSAHWDIQYF. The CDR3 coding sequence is TGCAGTGCCCACTGGGACATTCAGTACTTC.